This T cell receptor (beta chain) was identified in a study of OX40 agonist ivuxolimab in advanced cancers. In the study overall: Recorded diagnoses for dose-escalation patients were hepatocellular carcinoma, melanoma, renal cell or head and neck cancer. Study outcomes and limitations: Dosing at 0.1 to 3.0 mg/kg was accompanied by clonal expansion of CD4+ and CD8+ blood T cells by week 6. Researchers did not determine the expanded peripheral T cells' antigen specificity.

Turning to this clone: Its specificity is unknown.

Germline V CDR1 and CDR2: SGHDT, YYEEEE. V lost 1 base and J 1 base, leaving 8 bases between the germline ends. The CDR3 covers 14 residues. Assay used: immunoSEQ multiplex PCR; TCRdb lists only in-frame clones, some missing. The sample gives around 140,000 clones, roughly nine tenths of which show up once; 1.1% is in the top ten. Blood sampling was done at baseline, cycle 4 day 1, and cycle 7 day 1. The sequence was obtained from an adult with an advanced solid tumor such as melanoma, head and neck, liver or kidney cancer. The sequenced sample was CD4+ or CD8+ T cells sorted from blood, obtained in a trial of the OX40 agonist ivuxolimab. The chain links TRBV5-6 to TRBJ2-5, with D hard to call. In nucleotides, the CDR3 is TGTGCCAGCAGCTTGCCGCCAGTCCAAGAGACCCAGTACTTC. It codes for CASSLPPVQETQYF.